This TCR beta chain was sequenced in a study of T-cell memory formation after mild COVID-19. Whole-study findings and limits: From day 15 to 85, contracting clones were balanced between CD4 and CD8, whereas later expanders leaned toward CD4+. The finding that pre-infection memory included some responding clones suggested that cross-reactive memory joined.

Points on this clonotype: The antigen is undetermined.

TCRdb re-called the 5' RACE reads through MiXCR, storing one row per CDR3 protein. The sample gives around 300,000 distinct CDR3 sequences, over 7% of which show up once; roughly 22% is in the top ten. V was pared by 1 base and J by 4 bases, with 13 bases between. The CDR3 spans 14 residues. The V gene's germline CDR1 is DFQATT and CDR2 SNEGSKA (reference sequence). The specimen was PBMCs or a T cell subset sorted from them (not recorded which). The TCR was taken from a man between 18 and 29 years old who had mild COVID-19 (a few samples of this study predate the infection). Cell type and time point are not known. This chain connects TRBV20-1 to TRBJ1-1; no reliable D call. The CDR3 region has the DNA TGCAGTGCTAGAGCTCGTTTTGGAATCACTGAAGCTTTCTTT. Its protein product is CSARARFGITEAFF.